The 26 T cell receptor beta chains below were found in one sample sequenced in a study of T-cell reconstitution after alpha-beta-depleted transplantation in children. The authors prepared the TCRbeta library with unique molecular identifiers. From the PCR reads, TCRdb called clonotypes with MiXCR, one entry per CDR3 protein. This table holds about 610,000 distinct CDR3 sequences, more than 9% found once. Material: PBMCs from the stem cell graft donor, obtained from the stem cell graft. The receptors here all came from a human donor who donated a stem cell graft to a child with acute myeloid leukemia.

This clonotype was recorded many times. V is TRBV27 and J is TRBJ2-1; a possible D gene is TRBD1 (5 bases). The CDR3 is 16 residues long. Germline V lookup: CDR1 MNHEY, CDR2 SMNVEV (reference sequence). Trimming cost V 6 bases and J 0 bases, with 15 bases left between them. The CDR3 sequence: CASSQIRQSSYNEQFF. The CDR3 DNA is TGTGCCAGCAGCCAGATTCGACAGAGCTCCTACAATGAGCAGTTCTTC.

The genes are TRBV11-1 and TRBJ2-3; either TRBD1 or TRBD2 may fit D (5 bases each). CDR3 length equals 15 residues. CDR1 is SGHAT and CDR2 is FQDESV in the germline V gene (reference sequence). V lost 6 bases and J lost 4, with 17 bases in between. The CDR3 here is CASSNTGRGADTQYF. DNA for the CDR3: TGTGCCAGCAGTAATACGGGGCGAGGGGCAGATACGCAGTATTTT.

In the case of this clonotype: With a much larger clone just one base away, this may be a read error. The chain links TRBV11-1 to TRBJ2-2, with 11 bases that match TRBD1. Germline V gene sequence: CDR1 SGHAT, CDR2 FQDESV (reference sequence). The V and J ends lost 5 bases and 6 bases, in that order; junction bases with no gene match: 2. The CDR3 consists of 14 residues. CDR3 loop: CASSTGQGAGELFF. The CDR3 DNA reads TGTGCCAGCAGCACGGGACAGGGGGCCGGGGAGCTGTTTTTT.

This clonotype occurred many times. The rearrangement links TRBV5-1 to TRBJ2-2; 8 bases line up with TRBD1. Germline V CDR1 and CDR2: SGHRS, YFSETQ. The CDR3 loop spans 16 amino acids. Trimming removed 7 bases from V and 5 bases from J; junction bases left unmatched: 13. CDR3 in DNA: TGCGCCAGCGACGGTCAGGGGGCCGCGGGGACCGGGGAGCTGTTTTTT. Its protein product is CASDGQGAAGTGELFF. Full variable domain (remainder filled in from reference TRBV5-1 and TRBJ2-2): KAGVTQTPRYLIKTRGQQVTLSCSPISGHRSVSWYQQTPGQGLQFLFEYFSETQRNKGNFPGRFSGRQFSNSRSEMNVSTLELGDSALYLCASDGQGAAGTGELFFGEGSRLTVL.

Ten or more counts support this clonotype. The chain joins TRBV5-1 to TRBJ2-7; 10 bases are shared with TRBD2. Germline CDR1 is SGHRS and CDR2 is YFSETQ. This CDR3 is 13 amino acids long. J lost 2 bases, V lost 8 bases, and 4 bases had no gene match. CDR3 loop: CASTSGTTYEQYF. CDR3 DNA: TGCGCCAGTACTAGCGGGACGACCTACGAGCAGTACTTC.

This clonotype was seen only a few times. The rearrangement links TRBV3-1 to TRBJ2-3, with 8 nucleotides matching TRBD2. The germline V gene has CDR1 LGHDT and CDR2 YNNKEL (reference sequence). J lost 3 bases, V lost 1 base, and 21 bases had no gene match. CDR3 length: 21 residues. CDR3 in amino acids: CASSQVGGGRRTDEETDTQYF. As DNA, the CDR3 is TGTGCCAGCAGCCAAGTGGGCGGCGGGAGGCGTACAGATGAAGAGACAGATACGCAGTATTTT.

This clonotype has a count of ten or more. This chain joins TRBV12-3 or TRBV12-4 and TRBJ2-3, with 8 bases that match TRBD2. The CDR3 has 16 amino acids. V was pared by 1 base and J by 5 bases, with 8 bases of the junction left unmatched. CDR3 sequence (DNA): TGTGCCAGCAGTTTAGAAGGCAGCGGGGGTAGAGATACGCAGTATTTT. Amino acids: CASSLEGSGGRDTQYF.

This clonotype was detected many times. This chain joins TRBV24-1 and TRBJ1-1; D is ambiguous. Trimming shortened V by 4 bases and J by 10 bases, and 12 bases separated the two germline ends. CDR3 length equals 12 residues. Germline CDR1 is KGHDR and CDR2 is SFDVKD. The CDR3 region is CATSEKGFGAFF. CDR3 in DNA: TGTGCCACCAGTGAGAAGGGTTTTGGAGCTTTCTTT.

V and J are TRBV20-1 and TRBJ1-1, with D possibly TRBD1 on 6 matching bases. CDR1 is DFQATT, CDR2 SNEGSKA, per germline (reference sequence). This CDR3 is built from 11 residues. Trimming took off 6 bases at V and 5 bases at J, with 10 bases between the two ends. The chain's CDR3 is CSAFDRTEAFF. In DNA form, the CDR3 reads TGCAGTGCGTTCGACAGGACTGAAGCTTTCTTT.

This clonotype has at least ten counts. V gene TRBV24-1 combines with J gene TRBJ2-6, with D perhaps TRBD2 (6 bases). The CDR3 totals 16 residues. The V gene lost 3 bases and the J gene lost 2 bases, with 10 bases spanning the gap. The germline V gene has CDR1 KGHDR and CDR2 SFDVKD. CDR3 amino acids: CATSDRRGAGANVLTF. The CDR3 DNA sequence: TGTGCCACCAGTGATAGGAGGGGCGCTGGGGCCAACGTCCTGACTTTC.

The genes are TRBV6-2 or TRBV6-3 and TRBJ2-1; 12 nucleotides align to TRBD2. Germline-derived CDR1 and CDR2 are MNHEY and SVGEGT. Trimming at V came to 8 bases and at J to 0 bases, leaving 11 bases not matched to a gene. CDR3 size: 18 residues. The CDR3 spells CASDPSGRDSSSYNEQFF. CDR3 sequence (DNA): TGTGCCAGCGACCCTAGCGGGAGGGATTCAAGCTCCTACAATGAGCAGTTCTTC.

The rearrangement joins TRBV2 to TRBJ1-1, with 7 bases identical to TRBD1. This CDR3 spans 15 amino acids. Trimming took 5 bases from V and 6 from J; bases not matched to a gene: 12. CDR1 and CDR2 from the germline V gene are SNHLY and FYNNEI. In DNA form, the CDR3 reads TGTGCCAGCAGTCGGAATCCGGGACAGCCCCCTGAAGCTTTCTTT. It yields the protein CASSRNPGQPPEAFF. The entire variable domain, with the rest obtained from reference TRBV2 and TRBJ1-1, is as follows: EPEVTQTPSHQVTQMGQEVILRCVPISNHLYFYWYRQILGQKVEFLVSFYNNEISEKSEIFDDQFSVERPDGSNFTLKIRSTKLEDSAMYFCASSRNPGQPPEAFFGQGTRLTVV.

This clonotype was counted at least ten times. The chain couples TRBV7-9 to TRBJ2-1; 10 nucleotides line up with TRBD2. The V gene end was trimmed by 5 bases and the J gene end by 12 bases; junction bases not matched to a gene: 10. Germline V gives CDR1 SEHNR, CDR2 FQNEAQ (reference sequence). The length of the CDR3 is 14 residues. The CDR3 reads CASSLAASGGRQFF. DNA of the CDR3: TGTGCCAGCAGCCTGGCGGCTAGCGGGGGTCGGCAGTTCTTC. The full variable domain, rest sourced from reference TRBV7-9 and TRBJ2-1, is DTGVSQNPRHKITKRGQNVTFRCDPISEHNRLYWYRQTLGQGPEFLTYFQNEAQLEKSRLLSDRFSAERPKGSFSTLEIQRTEQGDSAMYLCASSLAASGGRQFFGPGTRLTVL.

The V gene is TRBV30, the J gene TRBJ2-5; no reliable D call. The CDR3 sequence is 12 residues long. Germline assignment: CDR1 GTSNPN and CDR2 SVGIG (reference sequence). Trimming shortened V by 3 bases and J by 5 bases, and 10 bases separated the two germline ends. The CDR3 DNA is TGTGCCTGGAGAGGAACTGGGGAGACCCAGTACTTC. Translating it yields CAWRGTGETQYF.

This clonotype was counted at least ten times. The chain recombines TRBV29-1 with TRBJ2-1; D not resolved. The CDR3 length is 15 residues. Germline V gene lookup returns CDR1 SQVTM and CDR2 ANQGSEA. Between the trimmed V and J ends, which lost 1 base and 3 bases, there was a span of 13 bases. The CDR3 DNA follows: TGCAGCGTTGAAGGGTCAGGTGATCTCTACAATGAGCAGTTCTTC. Translated: CSVEGSGDLYNEQFF.

This clonotype was picked up a small number of times. The chain combines TRBV4-2 with TRBJ2-7, with D possibly being TRBD2 (6 bases). This CDR3 comprises 12 residues. Per germline, CDR1 LGHNA and CDR2 YNFKEQ. The germline V and J ends were trimmed by 2 bases and 6 bases, with 8 bases remaining between them. As DNA, the CDR3 is TGTGCCAGCAGCCAATACGGGGGCGAGCAGTACTTC. Its translation: CASSQYGGEQYF.

This clonotype was seen only a few times. The V and J genes are TRBV20-1 and TRBJ2-4; perhaps TRBD1 as D (6 bases). Germline V gene data show CDR1 as DFQATT and CDR2 as SNEGSKA (reference sequence). The CDR3 runs to 15 residues. V lost 5 bases, J lost 0 bases, and 14 bases lay in between. The DNA for the CDR3 is TGCAGTGCTTTTCGGACAGCGACAGCCAAAAACATTCAGTACTTC. Protein product: CSAFRTATAKNIQYF.

This clonotype was detected only a few times. The chain carries TRBV29-1 and TRBJ1-5, with 10 nucleotides matching TRBD1. Germline V gene data show CDR1 as SQVTM and CDR2 as ANQGSEA. Losses at the gene ends were 4 bases for V and 5 bases for J; bases not matched to a gene: 2. The CDR3 sequence is 13 residues long. This CDR3 is CSVAGTGDQPQHF. CDR3 DNA: TGCAGCGTTGCCGGGACAGGGGATCAGCCCCAGCATTTT.

The V and J genes are TRBV4-2 and TRBJ2-2; 14 positions agree with TRBD2. V gave up 3 bases and J gave up 4 bases; unmatched junction bases: 7. Germline assignment: CDR1 LGHNA and CDR2 YNFKEQ. The CDR3 runs 18 residues. The CDR3 sequence: CASSHTRGTSGSTGELFF. The CDR3, as DNA: TGTGCCAGCAGCCACACCCGCGGGACTAGCGGGAGCACCGGGGAGCTGTTTTTT.

This clonotype has a count of ten or more. The V and J genes are TRBV5-8 and TRBJ2-1; D remains unclear. The ends were cut back, 3 bases at V and 9 bases at J, with 13 bases in the middle. The CDR3 runs to 13 residues. Germline V gene sequence: CDR1 SGHTS, CDR2 YDEGEE. The CDR3: CASSSFRYGEQFF. The CDR3, as DNA: TGTGCCAGCAGCTCCTTTCGTTACGGTGAGCAGTTCTTC.

The gene calls are TRBV12-3 or TRBV12-4 and TRBJ2-7, with D tentatively TRBD1 (6 bases). This CDR3 contains 13 residues. The ends were cut back, 6 bases at V and 2 bases at J, with 11 bases in the middle. CDR3 residues: CASSRDNTYEQYF. In DNA, the CDR3 is TGTGCCAGCAGCCGGGACAACACCTACGAGCAGTACTTC.

This clonotype came up many times. V gene TRBV20-1 combines with J gene TRBJ2-1; D is unclear. The CDR3 consists of 15 residues. V lost 2 bases and J 0 bases, leaving 11 bases between the germline ends. Looked up from germline, CDR1 is DFQATT and CDR2 is SNEGSKA (reference sequence). The CDR3 region has the DNA TGCAGTGCTAGAAGGCTCGCTAGCTCCTACAATGAGCAGTTCTTC. It yields the protein CSARRLASSYNEQFF.

The chain combines TRBV5-1 with TRBJ2-1; no reliable D call. The germline CDR1 and CDR2 sequences are SGHRS and YFSETQ. The CDR3 has 13 residues. Deletions cut 4 bases from V and 4 bases from J, with 9 bases between. In DNA form, the CDR3 reads TGCGCCAGCAGCACGGACGGGTACAATGAGCAGTTCTTC. It translates to CASSTDGYNEQFF.

The CDR3, as DNA: TGTGCCAGCAGCGTAGCTTCCTCAGGGGACACCGGGGAGCTGTTTTTT. Protein sequence: CASSVASSGDTGELFF. This chain connects TRBV9 to TRBJ2-2; possible D gene TRBD1, 6 bases. This CDR3 comprises 16 residues. Per germline, CDR1 SGDLS and CDR2 YYNGEE. Between the trimmed V and J ends, which lost 0 bases and 3 bases, there was a span of 12 bases.

This clonotype was seen many times. The chain recombines TRBV6-1 with TRBJ1-2; possible D gene TRBD1, 5 bases. CDR1 is MNHNS, CDR2 SASEGT, per germline. This CDR3 has 14 residues. Trimming stripped 1 base from V and 2 bases from J, with 8 bases between. The CDR3 coding sequence is TGTGCCAGCAGTGAAGTTAAGGGGAACTATGGCTACACCTTC. Its translation is CASSEVKGNYGYTF.

In its sample, this clonotype was seen a few times. The chain recombines TRBV7-9 with TRBJ2-2, with unresolved D. Trimming stripped 1 base from V and 5 bases from J, with 14 bases between. CDR1 SEHNR and CDR2 FQNEAQ come from the germline V gene (reference sequence). This CDR3 contains 16 residues. In nucleotides, the CDR3 is TGTGCCAGCAGCTTAGTCGTAGCCCTTGGGACCGGGGAGCTGTTTTTT. Amino acids: CASSLVVALGTGELFF.